This entry is about one T cell receptor beta chain. Its antigen is undetermined. Trimming removed 7 bases at V and 0 bases at J, with 9 bases between. The CDR3 totals 13 residues. The germline V gene encodes CDR1 SNHLY and CDR2 FYNNEI. The repertoire was sequenced with immunoSEQ multiplex PCR; TCRdb's copy has only in-frame clones and lacks some. The profile shows hundreds of thousands of clones, over 60% of them singletons. The data are from a study of shared clonotypes between healthy human individuals. Study-level points and caveats: An expected dependence of interdonor clonotype sharing on sequencing depth was noted.

The TCR comes from a woman in her forties in good health. Some clones in this sample may be carry-over from other donors' samples. Sample: PBMCs. The chain links TRBV2 to TRBJ1-1; D gene uncertain. The CDR3 loop is CASKVGLNTEAFF. Written as DNA, the CDR3 is TGTGCCAGCAAGGTGGGTCTGAACACTGAAGCTTTCTTT.